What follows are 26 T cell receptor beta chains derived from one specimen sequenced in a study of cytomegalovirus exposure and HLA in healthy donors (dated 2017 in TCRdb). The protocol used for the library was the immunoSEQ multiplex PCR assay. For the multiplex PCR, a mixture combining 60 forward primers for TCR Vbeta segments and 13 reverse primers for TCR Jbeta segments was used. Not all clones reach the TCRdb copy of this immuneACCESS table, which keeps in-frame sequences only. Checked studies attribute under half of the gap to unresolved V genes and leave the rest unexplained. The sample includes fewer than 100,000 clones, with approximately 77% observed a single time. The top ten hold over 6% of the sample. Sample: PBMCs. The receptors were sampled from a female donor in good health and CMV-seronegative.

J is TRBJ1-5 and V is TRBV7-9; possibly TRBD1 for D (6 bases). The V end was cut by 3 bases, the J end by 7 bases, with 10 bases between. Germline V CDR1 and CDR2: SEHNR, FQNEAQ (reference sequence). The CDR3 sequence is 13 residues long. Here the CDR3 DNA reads TGTGCCAGCAGCTTGGGGGGGCTCCAGCCCCAGCATTTT. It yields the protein CASSLGGLQPQHF.

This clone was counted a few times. The CDR3 coding sequence is TGCGCCAGCAGCCAAGATCGAGGGACAAGCCTGAAAGCTTTCTTT. It translates to CASSQDRGTSLKAFF. This rearrangement joins TRBV4-3 to TRBJ1-1; a possible D gene is TRBD1 (6 bases). The CDR3 is 15 residues long. Per the germline V gene, CDR1 is LGHNA and CDR2 is YSLEER. The V end was cut by 0 bases, the J end by 9 bases, with 17 bases between.

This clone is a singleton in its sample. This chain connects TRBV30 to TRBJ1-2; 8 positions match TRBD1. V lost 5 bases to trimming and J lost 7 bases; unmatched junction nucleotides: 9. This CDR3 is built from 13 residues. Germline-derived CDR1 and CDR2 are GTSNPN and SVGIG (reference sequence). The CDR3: CAWDLGQGGGYTF. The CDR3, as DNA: TGTGCCTGGGACCTTGGACAGGGTGGTGGCTACACCTTC.

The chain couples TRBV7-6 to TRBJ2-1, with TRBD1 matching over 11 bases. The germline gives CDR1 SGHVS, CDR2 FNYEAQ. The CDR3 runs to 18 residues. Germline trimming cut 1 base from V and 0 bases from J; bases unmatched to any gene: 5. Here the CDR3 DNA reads TGTGCCAGCAGCTTAGGAGGACAGGGGGCCAGCTCCTACAATGAGCAGTTCTTC. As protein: CASSLGGQGASSYNEQFF.

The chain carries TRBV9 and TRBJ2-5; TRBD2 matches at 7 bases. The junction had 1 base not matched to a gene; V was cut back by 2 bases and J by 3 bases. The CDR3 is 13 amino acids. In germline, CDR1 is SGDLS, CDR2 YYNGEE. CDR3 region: CASSVGTKETQYF. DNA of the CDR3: TGTGCCAGCAGCGTTGGGACTAAAGAGACCCAGTACTTC.

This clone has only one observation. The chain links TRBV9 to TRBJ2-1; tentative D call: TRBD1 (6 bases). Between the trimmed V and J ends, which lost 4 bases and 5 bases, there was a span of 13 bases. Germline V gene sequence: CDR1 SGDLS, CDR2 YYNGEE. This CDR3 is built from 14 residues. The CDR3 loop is CASSLPGQDNEQFF. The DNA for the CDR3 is TGTGCCAGCAGCTTACCGGGACAAGACAATGAGCAGTTCTTC. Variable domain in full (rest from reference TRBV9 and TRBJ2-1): DSGVTQTPKHLITATGQRVTLRCSPRSGDLSVYWYQQSLDQGLQFLIQYYNGEERAKGNILERFSAQQFPDLHSELNLSSLELGDSALYFCASSLPGQDNEQFFGPGTRLTVL.

The CDR3 bases are TGTGCCATCGGACTAGCGGGAGCTCCCTCCTACGAGCAGTACTTC. It translates to CAIGLAGAPSYEQYF. The J gene is TRBJ2-7, the V gene TRBV10-3; 13 nucleotides match TRBD2. Germline V lookup: CDR1 ENHRY, CDR2 SYGVKD. Trimming took 8 bases from V and 0 from J; bases not matched to a gene: 4. The CDR3 is 15 residues long.

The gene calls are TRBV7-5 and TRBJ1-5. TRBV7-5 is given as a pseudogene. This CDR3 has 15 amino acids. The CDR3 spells CARSFIGDLGQPQHF. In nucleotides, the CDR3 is TGTGCCAGAAGCTTTATCGGGGATCTCGGTCAGCCCCAGCATTTT.

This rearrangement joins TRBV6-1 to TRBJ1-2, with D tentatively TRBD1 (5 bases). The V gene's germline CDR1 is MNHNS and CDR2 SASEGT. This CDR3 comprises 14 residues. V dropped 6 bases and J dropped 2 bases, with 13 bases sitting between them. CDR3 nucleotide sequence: TGTGCCAGCAGCACCTGGCGGGGGAACTATGGCTACACCTTC. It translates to CASSTWRGNYGYTF.

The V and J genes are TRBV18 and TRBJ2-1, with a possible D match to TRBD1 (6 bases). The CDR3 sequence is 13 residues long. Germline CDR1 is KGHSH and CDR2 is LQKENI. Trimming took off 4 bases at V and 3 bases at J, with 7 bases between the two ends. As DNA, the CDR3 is TGTGCCAGCTCACTACAGGGCTACAATGAGCAGTTCTTC. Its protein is CASSLQGYNEQFF.

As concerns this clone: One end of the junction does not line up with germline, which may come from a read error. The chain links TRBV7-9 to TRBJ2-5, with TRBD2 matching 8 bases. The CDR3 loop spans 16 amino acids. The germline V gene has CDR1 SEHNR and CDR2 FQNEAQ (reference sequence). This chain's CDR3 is CSSSPVLGSGKETQYF. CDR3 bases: TGTTCCAGCAGCCCCGTTTTGGGTAGCGGGAAGGAGACCCAGTACTTC.

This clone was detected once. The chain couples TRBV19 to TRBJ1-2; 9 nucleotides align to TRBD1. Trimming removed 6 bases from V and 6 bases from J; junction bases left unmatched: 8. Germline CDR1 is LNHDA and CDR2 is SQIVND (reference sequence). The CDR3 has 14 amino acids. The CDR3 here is CASRTGTGINGYTF. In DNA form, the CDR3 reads TGTGCCAGTAGAACAGGGACAGGGATAAATGGCTACACCTTC.

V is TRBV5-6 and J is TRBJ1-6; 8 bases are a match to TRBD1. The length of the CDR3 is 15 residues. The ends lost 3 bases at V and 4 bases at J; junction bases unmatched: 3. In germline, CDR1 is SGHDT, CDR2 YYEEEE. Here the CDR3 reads CASSWGDRYNSPLHF. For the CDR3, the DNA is TGTGCCAGCAGCTGGGGGGACAGGTATAATTCACCCCTCCACTTT.

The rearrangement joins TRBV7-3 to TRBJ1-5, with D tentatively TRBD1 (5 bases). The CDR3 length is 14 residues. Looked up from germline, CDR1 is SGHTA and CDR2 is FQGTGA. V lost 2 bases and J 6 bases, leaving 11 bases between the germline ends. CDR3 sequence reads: CASSLGGEGQPQHF. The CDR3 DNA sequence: TGTGCCAGCAGCTTAGGGGGGGAGGGTCAGCCCCAGCATTTT.

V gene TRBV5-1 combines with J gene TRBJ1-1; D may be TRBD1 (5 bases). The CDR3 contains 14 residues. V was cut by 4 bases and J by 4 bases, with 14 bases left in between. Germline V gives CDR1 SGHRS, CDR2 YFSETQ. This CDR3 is CASSTNGGFTEAFF. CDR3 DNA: TGCGCCAGCAGCACCAATGGGGGGTTCACTGAAGCTTTCTTT.

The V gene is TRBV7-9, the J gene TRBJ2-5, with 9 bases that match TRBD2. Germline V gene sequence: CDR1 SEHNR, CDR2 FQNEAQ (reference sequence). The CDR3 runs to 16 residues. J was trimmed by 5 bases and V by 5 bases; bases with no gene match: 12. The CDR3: CASSPTGTSSPETQYF. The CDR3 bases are TGTGCCAGCAGCCCGACAGGGACTAGCAGTCCGGAGACCCAGTACTTC.

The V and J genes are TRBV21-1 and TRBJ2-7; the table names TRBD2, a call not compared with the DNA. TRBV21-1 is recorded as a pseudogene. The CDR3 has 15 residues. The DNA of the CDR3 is TGTGCCAGCAGCTCGCCGGACTTACTTTTCTACGAGCAGTACTTC. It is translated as CASSSPDLLFYEQYF.

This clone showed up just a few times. CDR3 region: CATQSTGGYGYTF. The CDR3 DNA follows: TGTGCCACTCAATCGACAGGGGGCTATGGCTACACCTTC. V gene TRBV6-5 combines with J gene TRBJ1-2, with TRBD1 matching over 9 bases. V was pared by 10 bases and J by 4 bases, with 7 bases of the junction left unmatched. Per the germline V gene, CDR1 is MNHEY and CDR2 is SVGAGI. The CDR3 contains 13 residues.

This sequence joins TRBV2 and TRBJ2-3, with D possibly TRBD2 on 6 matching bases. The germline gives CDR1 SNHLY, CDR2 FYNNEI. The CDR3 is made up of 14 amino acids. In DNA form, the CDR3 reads TGTGTCCAAGGGCTAGCGACCTTCTCAGATACGCAGTATTTT. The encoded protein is CVQGLATFSDTQYF.

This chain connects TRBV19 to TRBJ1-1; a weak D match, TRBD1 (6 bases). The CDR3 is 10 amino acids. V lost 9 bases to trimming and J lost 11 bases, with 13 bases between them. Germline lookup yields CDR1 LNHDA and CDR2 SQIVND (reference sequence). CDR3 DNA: TGTGCCAGAAGGACAGATAAGGCTTTCTTT. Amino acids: CARRTDKAFF.

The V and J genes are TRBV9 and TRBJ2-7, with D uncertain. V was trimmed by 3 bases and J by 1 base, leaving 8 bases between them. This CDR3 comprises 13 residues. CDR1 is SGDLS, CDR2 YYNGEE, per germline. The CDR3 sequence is CASSGSTSYEQYF. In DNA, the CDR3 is TGTGCCAGCAGCGGTAGCACTTCCTACGAGCAGTACTTC.

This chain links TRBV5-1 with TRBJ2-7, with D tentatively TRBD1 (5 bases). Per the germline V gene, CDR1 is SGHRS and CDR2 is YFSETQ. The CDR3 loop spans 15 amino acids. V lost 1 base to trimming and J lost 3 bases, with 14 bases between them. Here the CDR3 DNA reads TGCGCCAGCAGCTTGATGGCGGACACCTTCTACGAGCAGTACTTC. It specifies CASSLMADTFYEQYF.

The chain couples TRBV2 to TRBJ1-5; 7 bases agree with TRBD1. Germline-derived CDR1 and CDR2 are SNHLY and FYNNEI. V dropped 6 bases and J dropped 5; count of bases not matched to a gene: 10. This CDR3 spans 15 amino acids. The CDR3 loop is CASSWTGDPYQPQHF. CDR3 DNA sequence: TGTGCCAGCAGCTGGACAGGTGATCCGTATCAGCCCCAGCATTTT.

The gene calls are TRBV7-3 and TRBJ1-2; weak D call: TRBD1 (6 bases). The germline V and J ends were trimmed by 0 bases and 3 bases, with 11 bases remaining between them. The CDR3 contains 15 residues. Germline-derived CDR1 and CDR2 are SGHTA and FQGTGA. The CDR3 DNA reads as TGTGCCAGCAGCTTAACGCCACAGGGCGACTATGGCTACACCTTC. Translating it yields CASSLTPQGDYGYTF.

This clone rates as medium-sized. The CDR3 region is CSVKVVGDNSPLHF. The CDR3 DNA follows: TGCAGCGTTAAGGTGGTAGGGGATAATTCACCCCTCCACTTT. J is TRBJ1-6 and V is TRBV29-1; perhaps TRBD1 as D (5 bases). V shed 5 bases and J shed 5 bases, with 13 bases lying between them. Germline values: CDR1 SQVTM, CDR2 ANQGSEA. The CDR3 spans 14 residues.

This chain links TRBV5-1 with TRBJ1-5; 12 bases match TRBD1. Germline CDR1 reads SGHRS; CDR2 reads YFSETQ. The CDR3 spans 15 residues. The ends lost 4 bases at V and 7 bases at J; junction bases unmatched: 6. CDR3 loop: CASSPGTGGRQPQHF. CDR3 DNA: TGCGCCAGCAGCCCGGGGACAGGGGGCCGGCAGCCCCAGCATTTT.